These 26 T cell receptor beta chains came from one sample sequenced in a study of OX40 agonist ivuxolimab in advanced cancers. Libraries were prepared by immunoSEQ multiplex PCR; TCRdb keeps only in-frame clonotypes and omits some of them. The table records more than 60,000 clones, about 87% of them present only once. The source material was CD4+ or CD8+ T cells sorted from blood, sampled in a trial of the OX40 agonist ivuxolimab. The source of these receptors is an adult with an advanced solid tumor such as melanoma, head and neck, liver or kidney cancer.

The chain recombines TRBV30 with TRBJ2-5; no clear D. Trimming took 0 bases from V and 5 from J, leaving 7 bases between them. Germline V gene sequence: CDR1 GTSNPN, CDR2 SVGIG (reference sequence). The length of the CDR3 is 12 residues. The CDR3 here is CAWSVNAETQYF. The CDR3 DNA sequence: TGTGCCTGGAGTGTGAATGCGGAGACCCAGTACTTC.

The chain links TRBV5-4 to TRBJ2-1; 8 bases match TRBD1. Germline lookup yields CDR1 SGHNT and CDR2 YYREEE (reference sequence). This CDR3 region has 15 residues. With V trimmed by 4 bases and J by 4 bases, 7 bases remained unmatched. The CDR3 loop reads CASSDWTGPYNEQFF. The CDR3 nucleotides read TGTGCCAGCAGCGACTGGACAGGGCCTTACAATGAGCAGTTCTTC. The whole variable domain, remainder taken from reference TRBV5-4 and TRBJ2-1, is ETGVTQSPTHLIKTRGQQVTLRCSSQSGHNTVSWYQQALGQGPQFIFQYYREEENGRGNFPPRFSGLQFPNYSSELNVNALELDDSALYLCASSDWTGPYNEQFFGPGTRLTVL.

The rearrangement joins TRBV6-1 to TRBJ1-2; tentative D call: TRBD1 (6 bases). The CDR3 contains 13 residues. Trimming shortened V by 5 bases and J by 4 bases, and 11 bases separated the two germline ends. Germline-derived CDR1 and CDR2 are MNHNS and SASEGT. Written as DNA, the CDR3 is TGTGCCAGCAGTACGGGGGGCCTCTATGGCTACACCTTC. Translated: CASSTGGLYGYTF.

The chain carries TRBV7-9 and TRBJ1-4; D may be TRBD1 (6 bases). There are 14 residues in the CDR3. Germline-derived CDR1 and CDR2 are SEHNR and FQNEAQ (reference sequence). Trimming took off 2 bases at V and 8 bases at J, with 12 bases between the two ends. The CDR3 spells CASSLLGAGEKLFF. Here the CDR3 DNA reads TGTGCCAGCAGCTTATTGGGGGCAGGGGAAAAACTGTTTTTT.

The V call is TRBV2, the J call TRBJ2-5; D possibly corresponds to TRBD1 (6 bases). This CDR3 comprises 15 residues. The V gene lost 1 base and the J gene lost 8 bases, with 17 bases spanning the gap. Looked up from germline, CDR1 is SNHLY and CDR2 is FYNNEI. The CDR3 coding sequence is TGTGCCAGCAGTGAAGAACAGGGTCTTCGGTCCACCCAGTACTTC. Residues: CASSEEQGLRSTQYF.

J is TRBJ2-3 and V is TRBV28; TRBD1 might be the D (6 bases). The germline V and J ends were trimmed by 6 bases and 6 bases, with 10 bases remaining between them. The CDR3 consists of 12 residues. The V gene's germline CDR1 is MDHEN and CDR2 SYDVKM. CDR3 DNA: TGTGCCAGCAGCAGGGGCCCCGATACGCAGTATTTT. Protein: CASSRGPDTQYF.

A word on this clone: The identical CDR3 is also encoded by other nucleotide sequences in the sample. The chain joins TRBV19 to TRBJ2-7; 8 bases align to TRBD1. CDR1 is LNHDA, CDR2 SQIVND, per germline (reference sequence). The V gene end was trimmed by 5 bases and the J gene end by 2 bases; junction bases not matched to a gene: 2. This CDR3 spans 13 amino acids. This chain's CDR3 is CASSLDRAYEQYF. CDR3 in DNA: TGTGCCAGTAGTCTGGACAGGGCCTACGAGCAGTACTTC.

V usage is TRBV28 and J usage is TRBJ1-1; D ambiguous. CDR3 length: 12 residues. V gave up 6 bases and J gave up 2 bases, with 7 bases separating them. Germline CDR1 reads MDHEN; CDR2 reads SYDVKM. The CDR3 DNA follows: TGTGCCAGCAGACAGCTTAACACTGAAGCTTTCTTT. This encodes CASRQLNTEAFF.

J is TRBJ1-2 and V is TRBV2; 7 bases map to TRBD1. The V segment lost 4 bases and the J segment 4 bases; nucleotides outside the gene matches: 0. The germline gives CDR1 SNHLY, CDR2 FYNNEI. This CDR3 region has 12 residues. CDR3: CASSGDSYGYTF. The CDR3 DNA sequence: TGTGCCAGCAGTGGGGACAGCTATGGCTACACCTTC.

Note on this clone: In the same sample, other DNA sequences code for this CDR3. The chain recombines TRBV5-1 with TRBJ2-5, with D perhaps assigned TRBD1 or TRBD2 (5 bases each). With 0 bases removed from V and 1 base from J, the gap between germline ends came to 10 bases. The CDR3 sequence is 15 residues long. Germline V gene data show CDR1 as SGHRS and CDR2 as YFSETQ. DNA for the CDR3: TGCGCCAGCAGCTTGGTCGGGGCCCTCCAAGAGACCCAGTACTTC. Encoded protein: CASSLVGALQETQYF.

J is TRBJ1-1 and V is TRBV28, with unresolved D. Trimming pared 6 bases from V and 5 bases from J, leaving 13 bases between. Germline V gene lookup returns CDR1 MDHEN and CDR2 SYDVKM. CDR3 length: 13 amino acids. CDR3 coding DNA: TGTGCCAGCAGAAGAAGGGAACAGACTGAAGCTTTCTTT. Its protein product is CASRRREQTEAFF.

The CDR3, as DNA: TGTGCCTTATCCCCGGGGGCGGCAGATACGCAGTATTTT. Translation gives CALSPGAADTQYF. J is TRBJ2-3 and V is TRBV30; D assignment may be TRBD1 or TRBD2 (6 bases each). Germline CDR1 is GTSNPN and CDR2 is SVGIG (reference sequence). The CDR3 covers 13 residues. Trimming took off 7 bases at V and 4 bases at J, with 15 bases between the two ends.

This chain joins TRBV19 and TRBJ2-3; weak D call: TRBD2 (6 bases). The germline V gene has CDR1 LNHDA and CDR2 SQIVND (reference sequence). The CDR3 spans 14 residues. Trimming took off 7 bases at V and 3 bases at J, with 14 bases between the two ends. The CDR3 DNA sequence: TGTGCCAGTAAAGAGACTAGGTCTACAGATACGCAGTATTTT. This sequence encodes CASKETRSTDTQYF. The entire variable domain, with the rest obtained from reference TRBV19 and TRBJ2-3, is as follows: DGGITQSPKYLFRKEGQNVTLSCEQNLNHDAMYWYRQDPGQGLRLIYYSQIVNDFQKGDIAEGYSVSREKKESFPLTVTSAQKNPTAFYLCASKETRSTDTQYFGPGTRLTVL.

V gene TRBV5-1 combines with J gene TRBJ2-3; 8 nucleotides match TRBD1. The CDR3 runs 15 residues. J lost 4 bases, V lost 4 bases, and 8 bases had no gene match. The germline V gene encodes CDR1 SGHRS and CDR2 YFSETQ. CDR3: CASSPGQGEADTQYF. The CDR3 DNA reads as TGCGCCAGCAGCCCAGGACAGGGAGAGGCAGATACGCAGTATTTT.

The rearrangement joins TRBV4-2 to TRBJ2-1; the match to TRBD2 covers 10 bases. CDR1 LGHNA and CDR2 YNFKEQ come from the germline V gene. The CDR3 consists of 16 residues. V was clipped by 4 bases and J by 9 bases; unmatched bases: 12. The DNA of the CDR3 is TGTGCCAGCAGCCGACAACTAGCGGGGTTTTTAGTTGAGCAGTTCTTC. This translates into CASSRQLAGFLVEQFF.

V usage is TRBV19 and J usage is TRBJ2-7; TRBD1 might be the D (6 bases). The CDR3 length is 15 residues. From germline, CDR1 is LNHDA and CDR2 SQIVND (reference sequence). V was clipped by 3 bases and J by 1 base, with 13 bases between them. The CDR3 coding sequence is TGTGCCAGTAGTATTCTCGGGACAAAATCCTACGAGCAGTACTTC. Amino acids: CASSILGTKSYEQYF.

The CDR3 sequence is CASSPDLNYGYTF. The CDR3 DNA follows: TGCGCCAGCAGCCCCGACCTTAACTATGGCTACACCTTC. This chain links TRBV5-1 with TRBJ1-2; D call uncertain. Germline assignment: CDR1 SGHRS and CDR2 YFSETQ. V lost 4 bases, J lost 1 base, and 8 bases lay in between. The CDR3 has 13 amino acids. Full variable domain (rest looked up from reference TRBV5-1 and TRBJ1-2): KAGVTQTPRYLIKTRGQQVTLSCSPISGHRSVSWYQQTPGQGLQFLFEYFSETQRNKGNFPGRFSGRQFSNSRSEMNVSTLELGDSALYLCASSPDLNYGYTFGSGTRLTVV.

The chain employs TRBV7-2 and TRBJ1-2; no definite D call. The CDR3 has 14 residues. Germline V gene data show CDR1 as SGHTA and CDR2 as FQGNSA. The V end was cut by 5 bases, the J end by 8 bases, with 18 bases between. The CDR3 nucleotides read TGTGCCAGCAGCCCCACGCGGGCGGCGGTCGGCTACACCTTC. The encoded protein is CASSPTRAAVGYTF.

The chain joins TRBV4-2 to TRBJ2-6; D may correspond to TRBD1 or TRBD2 (5 bases each). Trimming removed 1 base from V and 0 bases from J, with 16 bases in between. This CDR3 spans 19 amino acids. Per the germline V gene, CDR1 is LGHNA and CDR2 is YNFKEQ. CDR3 bases: TGTGCCAGCAGCCAAGGGGGGAACAGGTTTGGCTCTGGGGCCAACGTCCTGACTTTC. Translated: CASSQGGNRFGSGANVLTF.

This chain connects TRBV6-1 to TRBJ2-5; no firm D call. Deletions cut 2 bases from V and 1 base from J, with 5 bases between. The CDR3 is 13 amino acids. CDR1 and CDR2 from the germline V gene are MNHNS and SASEGT. The CDR3 loop is CASSETFQETQYF. For the CDR3, the DNA is TGTGCCAGCAGTGAAACCTTCCAAGAGACCCAGTACTTC.

The chain carries TRBV5-4 and TRBJ2-3, with TRBD2 matching over 7 bases. J was trimmed by 2 bases and V by 4 bases; bases with no gene match: 10. Germline-derived CDR1 and CDR2 are SGHNT and YYREEE (reference sequence). This CDR3 is built from 16 residues. The CDR3 spells CASSVGRGRFTDTQYF. CDR3 nucleotide sequence: TGTGCCAGCAGCGTTGGGCGGGGGAGGTTCACAGATACGCAGTATTTT. The variable domain in full, with the rest retrieved from reference TRBV5-4 and TRBJ2-3, is ETGVTQSPTHLIKTRGQQVTLRCSSQSGHNTVSWYQQALGQGPQFIFQYYREEENGRGNFPPRFSGLQFPNYSSELNVNALELDDSALYLCASSVGRGRFTDTQYFGPGTRLTVL.

The chain combines TRBV7-2 with TRBJ2-3; D unclear. The CDR3 contains 14 residues. Between the trimmed V and J ends, which lost 1 base and 2 bases, there was a span of 7 bases. In germline, CDR1 is SGHTA, CDR2 FQGNSA. CDR3 sequence (DNA): TGTGCCAGCAGCTTAGATTCCCCCACAGATACGCAGTATTTT. Protein product: CASSLDSPTDTQYF.

V usage is TRBV7-9 and J usage is TRBJ1-6; D gene ambiguous. Germline CDR1 SEHNR, CDR2 FQNEAQ (reference sequence). The CDR3 has 14 amino acids. V was pared by 5 bases and J by 8 bases, with 13 bases between. In nucleotides, the CDR3 is TGTGCCAGCAGCGCGGGCCAGGCGTATTCACCCCTCCACTTT. It encodes CASSAGQAYSPLHF.

The chain links TRBV7-8 to TRBJ2-1; D perhaps matches TRBD2 (5 bases). V was pared by 5 bases and J by 7 bases, with 15 bases between. The length of the CDR3 is 14 residues. From germline, CDR1 is SGHVS and CDR2 FQNEAQ. In nucleotides, the CDR3 is TGTGCCAGCAGCAGAACCGGGATGGAGAATGAGCAGTTCTTC. It yields the protein CASSRTGMENEQFF.

The V gene is TRBV4-3, the J gene TRBJ1-2; no clear D. V shed 0 bases and J shed 4 bases, with 12 bases lying between them. The CDR3 length is 15 residues. The germline gives CDR1 LGHNA, CDR2 YSLEER. This CDR3 reads CASSQERRVGYGYTF. CDR3 nucleotides: TGCGCCAGCAGCCAAGAGAGAAGGGTTGGCTATGGCTACACCTTC.

The rearrangement links TRBV2 to TRBJ2-7; tentatively, D is TRBD2 (6 bases). The CDR3 is made up of 13 amino acids. V was trimmed by 6 bases and J by 6 bases, leaving 15 bases between them. CDR1 and CDR2 (germline): SNHLY, FYNNEI. The CDR3 bases are TGTGCCAGCAGGCGGGACTTAGGAGGCGAGCAGTACTTC. Protein sequence: CASRRDLGGEQYF.